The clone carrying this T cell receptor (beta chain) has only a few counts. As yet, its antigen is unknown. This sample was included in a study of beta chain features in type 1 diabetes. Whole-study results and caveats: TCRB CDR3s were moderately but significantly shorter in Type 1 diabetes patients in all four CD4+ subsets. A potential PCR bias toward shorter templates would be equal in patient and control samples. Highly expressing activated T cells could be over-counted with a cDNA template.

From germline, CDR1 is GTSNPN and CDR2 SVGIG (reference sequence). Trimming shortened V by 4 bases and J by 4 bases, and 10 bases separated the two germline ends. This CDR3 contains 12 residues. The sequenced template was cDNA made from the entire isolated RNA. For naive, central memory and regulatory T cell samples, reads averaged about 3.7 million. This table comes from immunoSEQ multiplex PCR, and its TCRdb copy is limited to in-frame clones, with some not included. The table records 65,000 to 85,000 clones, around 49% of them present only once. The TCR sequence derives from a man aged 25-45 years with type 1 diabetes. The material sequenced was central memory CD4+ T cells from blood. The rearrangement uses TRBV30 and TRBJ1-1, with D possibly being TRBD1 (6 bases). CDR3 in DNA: TGTGCCTGGATATCAGGGGCCACTGAAGCTTTCTTT. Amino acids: CAWISGATEAFF.